Presented here are 10 T cell receptor beta chains from one specimen sequenced in a study of blood T cell repertoires in COVID-19. Here immunoSEQ multiplex PCR was the method, and the copy in TCRdb shows in-frame clones only, minus some. The data hold approximately 200,000 clones, with 87% observed a single time. The sample was PBMCs or T cells enriched from blood (not recorded which). The origin of the receptors is a man between 25 and 39 years old who had recovered from COVID-19.

The chain joins TRBV5-4 to TRBJ1-2, with a weak D call TRBD1 (5 bases). This CDR3 has 13 residues. Germline CDR1 SGHNT, CDR2 YYREEE (reference sequence). V was shortened by 10 bases and J by 2 bases, with 15 bases between the two germline ends. CDR3 in amino acids: CAGMIKGNYGYTF. The DNA of the CDR3 is TGTGCCGGAATGATCAAGGGGAACTATGGCTACACCTTC.

This sequence joins TRBV7-7 and TRBJ2-6; D perhaps matches TRBD2 (5 bases). Trimming took 6 bases from V and 0 from J, leaving 15 bases between them. CDR3 size: 17 residues. From germline, CDR1 is SSHAT and CDR2 FNYEAQ (reference sequence). The CDR3 DNA sequence: TGTGCCAGCAGGTCCATGAGGGCCCGCTCTGGGGCCAACGTCCTGACTTTC. It yields the protein CASRSMRARSGANVLTF.

This clone was recorded a few times. Different DNA sequences within this sample yield the same CDR3. The CDR3 DNA is TGTGCCAGCAGCTTCCGACAGGGCACCGGGGAGCTGTTTTTT. The encoded protein is CASSFRQGTGELFF. The V call is TRBV7-9, the J call TRBJ2-2; TRBD1 matches 7 bases. Germline V gives CDR1 SEHNR, CDR2 FQNEAQ (reference sequence). Germline trimming cut 3 bases from V and 4 bases from J; bases unmatched to any gene: 2. The CDR3 is 14 amino acids.

The chain employs TRBV6-1 and TRBJ1-3; D remains unclear. The CDR3 is 17 residues long. V lost 4 bases to trimming and J lost 0 bases, with 16 bases between them. Germline-derived CDR1 and CDR2 are MNHNS and SASEGT. CDR3 in amino acids: CASSAWAGANSGNTIYF. The CDR3 DNA reads TGTGCCAGCAGTGCATGGGCGGGAGCTAACTCTGGAAACACCATATATTTT.

The rearrangement joins TRBV11-2 to TRBJ2-7; TRBD1 agrees at 11 bases. This CDR3 comprises 16 residues. The V and J ends lost 1 base and 5 bases, in that order; junction bases with no gene match: 7. CDR1 is SGHAT and CDR2 is FQNNGV in the germline V gene. CDR3 DNA sequence: TGTGCCAGCAGCTTAGTTATGGGACAGGGGGTACACGAGCAGTACTTC. This translates into CASSLVMGQGVHEQYF.

The V and J genes are TRBV4-3 and TRBJ2-7; 8 nucleotides line up with TRBD1. Germline-derived CDR1 and CDR2 are LGHNA and YSLEER. Germline trimming cut 0 bases from V and 4 bases from J; bases unmatched to any gene: 2. This CDR3 is built from 14 residues. The CDR3 nucleotides are TGCGCCAGCAGCCAAGACAGGGGGCAATACGAGCAGTACTTC. This encodes CASSQDRGQYEQYF.

V usage is TRBV28 and J usage is TRBJ2-7; TRBD1 matches 7 bases. Germline V gene sequence: CDR1 MDHEN, CDR2 SYDVKM. CDR3 length: 15 amino acids. With V trimmed by 3 bases and J by 3 bases, 8 bases remained unmatched. Here the CDR3 reads CASSLGGQGVYEQYF. As DNA, the CDR3 is TGTGCCAGCAGTTTGGGTGGGCAGGGGGTCTACGAGCAGTACTTC.

This chain connects TRBV7-9 to TRBJ1-1, with D perhaps matching TRBD1 (6 bases). CDR3 length equals 16 residues. Germline loops: CDR1 SEHNR, CDR2 FQNEAQ (reference sequence). V was cut by 3 bases and J by 5 bases, with 19 bases left in between. In DNA, the CDR3 is TGTGCCAGCAGCTTCTCCAGGGGTGGTGTGGGGACTGAAGCTTTCTTT. This gives the protein CASSFSRGGVGTEAFF.

This chain links TRBV19 with TRBJ2-1; 10 bases align to TRBD2. CDR1 LNHDA and CDR2 SQIVND come from the germline V gene (reference sequence). Germline trimming cut 5 bases from V and 10 bases from J; bases unmatched to any gene: 11. The CDR3 is 15 amino acids. CDR3 protein: CASSLRELAGREQFF. The CDR3 DNA reads TGTGCCAGTAGTCTGAGGGAACTAGCGGGGCGGGAGCAGTTCTTC. The entire variable domain, with the rest obtained from reference TRBV19 and TRBJ2-1, is as follows: DGGITQSPKYLFRKEGQNVTLSCEQNLNHDAMYWYRQDPGQGLRLIYYSQIVNDFQKGDIAEGYSVSREKKESFPLTVTSAQKNPTAFYLCASSLRELAGREQFFGPGTRLTVL.

The genes are TRBV28 and TRBJ1-1; TRBD1 matches 8 bases. Germline CDR1 reads MDHEN; CDR2 reads SYDVKM. The CDR3 spans 12 residues. Germline trimming cut 9 bases from V and 7 bases from J; bases unmatched to any gene: 7. The CDR3: CASLQGAGEAFF. The DNA for the CDR3 is TGTGCCAGTCTCCAGGGGGCTGGTGAAGCTTTCTTT.